These 9 T cell receptor beta chains were sequenced from one sample in a study of immune characterization of retroperitoneal liposarcoma. TCRdb re-called the PCR reads with MiXCR, one entry per CDR3 protein. This table holds 10,000 or so distinct CDR3 sequences, 28% found once. The sequencing input was tumor tissue. These receptors all stem from a male donor with retroperitoneal liposarcoma.

Comment on this clonotype: This may arise from a read error, as a much more abundant clone is one base away. This chain's CDR3 is CVTRQGEEETQFF. CDR3 sequence (DNA): TGTGTCACCCGCCAGGGGGAGGAGGAGACCCAGTTCTTC. The chain employs TRBV12-3 or TRBV12-4 and TRBJ2-1, with D possibly being TRBD1 (7 bases). This CDR3 spans 13 amino acids.

There are a few counts of this clonotype. V usage is TRBV12-3 or TRBV12-4 and J usage is TRBJ1-4; D unclear. The CDR3 sequence is 12 residues long. Trimming left V 3 bases short and J 5 bases short, with 4 bases between. This CDR3 is CASSLENEKLFF. In DNA, the CDR3 is TGTGCCAGCAGTTTGGAAAATGAAAAACTGTTTTTT.

The V and J genes are TRBV7-2 and TRBJ2-2, with D maybe TRBD1 (7 bases). The CDR3 loop spans 18 amino acids. Germline values: CDR1 SGHTA, CDR2 FQGNSA. V lost 3 bases, J lost 4 bases, and 21 bases lay in between. CDR3 loop: CASSFQGAGQRSTGELFF. The CDR3 DNA sequence: TGTGCCAGCAGCTTTCAAGGTGCGGGACAGCGATCCACCGGGGAGCTGTTTTTT.

This clonotype qualifies as medium-sized. V usage is TRBV7-2 and J usage is TRBJ2-1, with 11 bases aligning to TRBD2. V lost 5 bases to trimming and J lost 0 bases; unmatched junction nucleotides: 12. The CDR3 contains 19 residues. Germline CDR1 SGHTA, CDR2 FQGNSA. The DNA of the CDR3 is TGTGCCAGCAGCAGCCCTACTAGCGGGGGTCTGAGCTCCTACAATGAGCAGTTCTTC. It specifies CASSSPTSGGLSSYNEQFF.

This clonotype was counted only a few times. The chain joins TRBV6-2 or TRBV6-3 to TRBJ2-1; D might be TRBD1 (5 bases). This CDR3 comprises 17 residues. The germline gives CDR1 MNHEY, CDR2 SVGEGT. Trimming removed 0 bases from V and 13 bases from J, with 25 bases in between. The DNA of the CDR3 is TGTGCCAGCAGTTACTCGATGACGGAATCTTTCCAGGGCATTCAGTTCTTC. It codes for CASSYSMTESFQGIQFF.

Within the sample, this clonotype is medium-sized (0.01 to 0.1%). V usage is TRBV7-8 and J usage is TRBJ2-1, with 11 nucleotides matching TRBD2. Germline CDR1 is SGHVS and CDR2 is FQNEAQ. The length of the CDR3 is 18 residues. Trimming took 1 base from V and 3 from J; bases not matched to a gene: 8. The DNA for the CDR3 is TGTGCCAGCAGCTTAGTCCTAGCGGGGGGTTATATCTACAATGAGCAGTTCTTC. This sequence encodes CASSLVLAGGYIYNEQFF.

In its sample, this clonotype ranks as medium-sized. This sequence joins TRBV12-3 or TRBV12-4 and TRBJ2-5, with a possible D match to TRBD1 (6 bases). Judging by the DNA end, TRBJ2-7 fits better; the J call may be wrong. This CDR3 is 17 amino acids long. CDR3 in amino acids: CASSLGDRRRNNYEQYF. In DNA form, the CDR3 reads TGTGCCAGCAGTTTAGGTGACAGGCGCCGTAACAACTACGAGCAGTACTTC.

This clonotype showed up many times. DNA of the CDR3: TGTGCCAGCAGCTGGACGGCGAACACCGGGGAGCTGTTTTTT. This translates into CASSWTANTGELFF. The chain has TRBV7-3 and TRBJ2-2; D is unclear. The V gene's germline CDR1 is SGHTA and CDR2 FQGTGA. The V end was cut by 4 bases, the J end by 0 bases, with 6 bases between. CDR3 size: 14 residues.

By frequency in the sample, this clonotype is medium-sized. J is TRBJ2-1 and V is TRBV6-1; D gene unclear. The end of the DNA is better explained by TRBJ2-7, so the J call may be wrong. There are 13 residues in the CDR3. Germline CDR1 and CDR2: MNHNS and SASEGT. The CDR3 is CASSWAVNNEQYF. CDR3 bases: TGTGCCAGCAGTTGGGCCGTTAACAATGAGCAGTACTTC.